Given below is one T cell receptor beta chain in context. A much larger clone lies one base from this, so it may be a read error. Other DNA sequences from this sample encode an identical CDR3 as well. Here immunoSEQ multiplex PCR was the method, and the copy in TCRdb shows in-frame clones only, minus some. The sample lists 550,000 to 850,000 clones, 74% occurring once. The sample comes from a study of shared clonotypes between healthy human individuals. The clonotype originates from a woman younger than 45 in good health. The sequencing sample was made of memory CD4+ T cells sorted from blood. Subset here: CD45RA-negative fraction.

The CDR3 is CASRGQANTGELFF. In DNA, the CDR3 is TGTGCCAGCAGAGGACAGGCGAACACCGGGGAGCTGTTTTTT. The J gene is TRBJ2-2, the V gene TRBV6-1, with 7 bases that match TRBD1. The CDR3 sequence is 14 residues long. CDR1 and CDR2 from the germline V gene are MNHNS and SASEGT. Losses at the gene ends were 6 bases for V and 0 bases for J; bases not matched to a gene: 1.